These 32 T cell receptor beta chains came from one sample sequenced in a study of Ad26.COV2.S vaccination and SARS-CoV-2 variants. This sample's treatment: some 20 received Ad26.COV2.S at low or high dose, single or two shots; about 5 received placebo; per-sample allocation not given. All samples were drawn on day 63, counting from the first vaccine or placebo injection. Produced via immunoSEQ multiplex PCR; TCRdb's table is partial and in-frame only. The profile shows around 500,000 clones, roughly 87% of them singletons. Here the sequenced sample was peripheral blood, taken in a trial of Ad26.COV2.S vaccine versus placebo. The receptors were gathered from a person between 18 and 59 years old who received the Ad26.COV2.S COVID-19 vaccine or a placebo.

The genes are TRBV6-5 and TRBJ2-4; 8 bases are shared with TRBD2. CDR3 length: 14 residues. J lost 2 bases, V lost 8 bases, and 5 bases had no gene match. CDR1 and CDR2 from the germline V gene are MNHEY and SVGAGI. The CDR3 coding sequence is TGTGCCAGCTCGGGGGGGGCGACCAAAAACATTCAGTACTTC. Translating it yields CASSGGATKNIQYF.

V gene TRBV7-9 combines with J gene TRBJ2-3; a possible D gene is TRBD1 (6 bases). CDR1 is SEHNR, CDR2 FQNEAQ, per germline (reference sequence). This CDR3 is 16 amino acids long. Between the trimmed V and J ends, which lost 5 bases and 2 bases, there was a span of 17 bases. The CDR3 nucleotides are TGTGCCAGCAGCCACAATCCAGGGGATATCACAGATACGCAGTATTTT. Translated, it gives CASSHNPGDITDTQYF.

The chain links TRBV4-3 to TRBJ2-1, with TRBD1 identical over 7 bases. V shed 0 bases, J shed 5 bases, and the junction held 7 bases outside the gene matches. The CDR3 sequence is 16 residues long. Germline assignment: CDR1 LGHNA and CDR2 YSLEER. CDR3 sequence reads: CASSQDWGTANNEQFF. The CDR3, as DNA: TGCGCCAGCAGCCAAGATTGGGGGACAGCGAACAATGAGCAGTTCTTC.

The chain recombines TRBV7-2 with TRBJ1-5, with no clear D. With 5 bases removed from V and 0 bases from J, the gap between germline ends came to 8 bases. The CDR3 has 14 amino acids. Looked up from germline, CDR1 is SGHTA and CDR2 is FQGNSA. The CDR3 coding sequence is TGTGCCAGCAGCCAAAGCGGTAGCAATCAGCCCCAGCATTTT. Encoded protein: CASSQSGSNQPQHF.

CDR3 in amino acids: CASSRGTALNEQYF. The DNA of the CDR3 is TGTGCCAGTAGTCGCGGGACGGCCCTGAACGAGCAGTACTTC. This chain connects TRBV19 to TRBJ2-7, with TRBD2 as a possible D gene (6 bases). The germline CDR1 and CDR2 sequences are LNHDA and SQIVND (reference sequence). V lost 5 bases to trimming and J lost 5 bases, with 16 bases between them. This CDR3 contains 14 residues.

The chain recombines TRBV11-1 with TRBJ1-1; D ambiguous. The V gene's germline CDR1 is SGHAT and CDR2 FQDESV (reference sequence). The V end lost 1 base, the J end lost 5 bases, and 14 bases lay between the germline ends. The CDR3 totals 15 residues. CDR3 region: CASSLEGRLRTEAFF. The CDR3 region has the DNA TGTGCCAGCAGCTTAGAGGGTCGGCTTAGGACTGAAGCTTTCTTT.

The genes are TRBV18 and TRBJ1-2; D is perhaps TRBD1 (6 bases). Germline CDR1 is KGHSH and CDR2 is LQKENI. V was cut by 6 bases and J by 4 bases, with 9 bases left in between. The length of the CDR3 is 12 residues. CDR3 sequence reads: CASSQGGYGYTF. The CDR3 DNA is TGTGCCAGCTCGCAAGGGGGCTATGGCTACACCTTC.

The chain employs TRBV7-9 and TRBJ1-1; no definite D call. This CDR3 is 17 amino acids long. Trimming took off 4 bases at V and 1 base at J, with 19 bases between the two ends. Germline V gene data show CDR1 as SEHNR and CDR2 as FQNEAQ (reference sequence). CDR3 DNA sequence: TGTGCCAGCAGCTCCTTGGGCTGGCCGGAAAAGAACACTGAAGCTTTCTTT. As protein: CASSSLGWPEKNTEAFF. The complete variable domain, with remaining parts taken from reference TRBV7-9 and TRBJ1-1, reads DTGVSQNPRHKITKRGQNVTFRCDPISEHNRLYWYRQTLGQGPEFLTYFQNEAQLEKSRLLSDRFSAERPKGSFSTLEIQRTEQGDSAMYLCASSSLGWPEKNTEAFFGQGTRLTVV.

The chain is built from TRBV27 and TRBJ2-7, with a tentative D call TRBD1 (6 bases). Germline CDR1 is MNHEY and CDR2 is SMNVEV (reference sequence). V lost 6 bases and J 1 base, leaving 16 bases between the germline ends. The CDR3 runs to 15 residues. The CDR3: CASSRNLGQSYEQYF. The CDR3 bases are TGTGCCAGCAGCCGCAACCTAGGACAGTCCTACGAGCAGTACTTC.

The rearrangement links TRBV7-2 to TRBJ1-3; no firm D call. Per the germline V gene, CDR1 is SGHTA and CDR2 is FQGNSA. The CDR3 totals 16 residues. V lost 2 bases, J lost 5 bases, and 16 bases lay in between. The CDR3 region has the DNA TGTGCCAGCAGCTTAACGTCCACATTCCGAAGAAACACCATATATTTT. This sequence encodes CASSLTSTFRRNTIYF.

This clone turned up a few times. The chain couples TRBV2 to TRBJ1-5; D unresolved. The V gene's germline CDR1 is SNHLY and CDR2 FYNNEI. Trimming took 1 base from V and 3 from J, leaving 7 bases between them. The CDR3 is made up of 14 amino acids. The CDR3 here is CASSEGENNQPQHF. The DNA for the CDR3 is TGTGCCAGCAGTGAAGGGGAGAACAATCAGCCCCAGCATTTT.

This sequence joins TRBV10-3 and TRBJ1-4; D unresolved. Trimming removed 6 bases from V and 3 bases from J, with 8 bases in between. Germline loops: CDR1 ENHRY, CDR2 SYGVKD. There are 13 residues in the CDR3. This CDR3 reads CAIRREPNEKLFF. CDR3 nucleotide sequence: TGTGCCATCAGGAGGGAACCTAATGAAAAACTGTTTTTT.

This clone was found once. This sequence joins TRBV28 and TRBJ2-7, with D possibly being TRBD2 (5 bases). The V end lost 6 bases, the J end lost 3 bases, and 15 bases lay between the germline ends. CDR1 and CDR2 from the germline V gene are MDHEN and SYDVKM. The CDR3 loop spans 14 amino acids. CDR3 amino acids: CASSGGRSNYEQYF. The CDR3 coding sequence is TGTGCCAGCAGCGGAGGACGGAGTAACTACGAGCAGTACTTC.

The chain recombines TRBV2 with TRBJ1-1; D not certain. Germline CDR1 reads SNHLY; CDR2 reads FYNNEI. The ends were cut back, 8 bases at V and 10 bases at J, with 11 bases in the middle. The CDR3 is made up of 10 amino acids. CDR3 DNA: TGTGCCAGCCTCAGTGTAGGAGCTTTCTTT. This codes for CASLSVGAFF. Filled out from reference TRBV2 and TRBJ1-1, the complete variable domain reads EPEVTQTPSHQVTQMGQEVILRCVPISNHLYFYWYRQILGQKVEFLVSFYNNEISEKSEIFDDQFSVERPDGSNFTLKIRSTKLEDSAMYFCASLSVGAFFGQGTRLTVV.

The rearrangement uses TRBV7-2 and TRBJ2-1; D perhaps matches TRBD1 (6 bases). Germline assignment: CDR1 SGHTA and CDR2 FQGNSA. The CDR3 length is 13 residues. The V gene lost 4 bases and the J gene lost 7 bases, with 11 bases spanning the gap. CDR3 sequence reads: CASSSAGTNEQFF. DNA of the CDR3: TGTGCCAGCAGCTCGGCCGGGACAAATGAGCAGTTCTTC. Combining the CDR3 with reference TRBV7-2 and TRBJ2-1 gives the whole variable domain GAGVSQSPSNKVTEKGKDVELRCDPISGHTALYWYRQSLGQGLEFLIYFQGNSAPDKSGLPSDRFSAERTGGSVSTLTIQRTQQEDSAVYLCASSSAGTNEQFFGPGTRLTVL.

This chain connects TRBV27 to TRBJ1-2, with D unresolved. Germline assignment: CDR1 MNHEY and CDR2 SMNVEV (reference sequence). The CDR3 contains 13 residues. V was cut by 2 bases and J by 3 bases, with 7 bases left in between. The CDR3 DNA is TGTGCCAGCAGTTTACGCGGGGACTATGGCTACACCTTC. This translates into CASSLRGDYGYTF.

The V call is TRBV5-1, the J call TRBJ1-1; TRBD1 is a possible D gene (5 bases). The CDR3 is 14 amino acids. Germline V lookup: CDR1 SGHRS, CDR2 YFSETQ. Between the trimmed V and J ends, which lost 3 bases and 1 base, there was a span of 10 bases. CDR3 protein: CASSWRGTNTEAFF. The CDR3 bases are TGCGCCAGCAGCTGGCGGGGGACGAACACTGAAGCTTTCTTT.

The chain is built from TRBV6-2 or TRBV6-3 and TRBJ2-5; D gene ambiguous. The V and J ends lost 6 bases and 1 base respectively, with 9 bases between them. The CDR3 contains 13 residues. Germline values: CDR1 MNHEY, CDR2 SVGEGT. The CDR3 DNA reads TGTGCCAGCAGCTGGGGTTCCCAAGAGACCCAGTACTTC. Residues: CASSWGSQETQYF.

V usage is TRBV14 and J usage is TRBJ1-1; no definite D call. Trimming shortened V by 2 bases and J by 1 base, and 8 bases separated the two germline ends. The CDR3 extends over 14 amino acids. The germline V gene has CDR1 SGHDN and CDR2 FVKESK. The CDR3 nucleotides are TGTGCCAGCAGCCAACAGATCAGGAACACTGAAGCTTTCTTT. Translated: CASSQQIRNTEAFF.

The gene calls are TRBV5-1 and TRBJ2-7; D is unclear. CDR1 and CDR2 (germline): SGHRS, YFSETQ. The CDR3 has 13 amino acids. V lost 0 bases, J lost 5 bases, and 9 bases lay in between. Here the CDR3 DNA reads TGCGCCAGCAGCTTGGTACCCCGCAACGAGCAGTACTTC. Protein sequence: CASSLVPRNEQYF.

The rearrangement joins TRBV30 to TRBJ1-2; 7 bases align to TRBD1. This CDR3 region has 12 residues. Germline V gene lookup returns CDR1 GTSNPN and CDR2 SVGIG (reference sequence). V lost 3 bases, J lost 5 bases, and 3 bases stayed unmatched. CDR3 bases: TGTGCCTGGAGCCGGGGACAGTATGGCTACACCTTC. This encodes CAWSRGQYGYTF.

The CDR3 sequence: CASSPELAYEQYF. The CDR3 DNA reads TGTGCCAGCAGCCCCGAATTGGCCTACGAGCAGTACTTC. The rearrangement joins TRBV9 to TRBJ2-7, with D unclear. From germline, CDR1 is SGDLS and CDR2 YYNGEE. CDR3 length equals 13 residues. The germline V and J ends were trimmed by 4 bases and 2 bases, with 10 bases remaining between them.

V and J are TRBV4-1 and TRBJ2-1; the match to TRBD1 covers 10 bases. The length of the CDR3 is 17 residues. Germline-derived CDR1 and CDR2 are MGHRA and YSYEKL. The J segment lost 7 bases and the V segment lost 5 bases, leaving 14 bases of the junction unmatched. The CDR3 loop is CASSAGPARDRGNEQFF. The CDR3, as DNA: TGCGCCAGCAGCGCAGGCCCTGCCCGGGACAGGGGAAATGAGCAGTTCTTC.

About this clone itself: The sample contains more than one DNA sequence encoding this CDR3. This chain uses TRBV28 with TRBJ2-1; 10 bases are shared with TRBD2. The germline gives CDR1 MDHEN, CDR2 SYDVKM. The CDR3 is made up of 15 amino acids. J was trimmed by 5 bases and V by 8 bases; bases with no gene match: 9. The chain's CDR3 is CASSLPGLADNEQFF. CDR3 coding DNA: TGTGCCAGCTCATTACCCGGACTAGCGGACAATGAGCAGTTCTTC.

The genes are TRBV18 and TRBJ1-1; 10 nucleotides agree with TRBD1. Germline CDR1 is KGHSH and CDR2 is LQKENI. Trimming at V came to 6 bases and at J to 7 bases, leaving 11 bases not matched to a gene. The CDR3 totals 15 residues. CDR3 in amino acids: CASSTRKDRGDEAFF. DNA for the CDR3: TGTGCCAGCTCCACCAGGAAGGACAGGGGGGATGAAGCTTTCTTT.

The chain combines TRBV10-3 with TRBJ1-1; D gene uncertain. Trimming stripped 7 bases from V and 1 base from J, with 25 bases between. The CDR3 extends over 18 amino acids. Per the germline V gene, CDR1 is ENHRY and CDR2 is SYGVKD. This CDR3 is CAITKRRSSVFENTEAFF. DNA for the CDR3: TGTGCCATCACCAAGCGCAGGTCGTCTGTATTCGAGAACACTGAAGCTTTCTTT.

The CDR3 DNA reads as TGTGCCAGCCGACTGACCGATACCGGGGAGCTGTTTTTT. It specifies CASRLTDTGELFF. The rearrangement links TRBV9 to TRBJ2-2; D gene ambiguous. This CDR3 region has 13 residues. Trimming shortened V by 7 bases and J by 5 bases, and 12 bases separated the two germline ends. Germline CDR1 is SGDLS and CDR2 is YYNGEE. The full variable domain, rest sourced from reference TRBV9 and TRBJ2-2, is DSGVTQTPKHLITATGQRVTLRCSPRSGDLSVYWYQQSLDQGLQFLIQYYNGEERAKGNILERFSAQQFPDLHSELNLSSLELGDSALYFCASRLTDTGELFFGEGSRLTVL.

This chain connects TRBV18 to TRBJ2-2; the D is unclear. The CDR3 contains 15 residues. Trimming pared 2 bases from V and 3 bases from J, leaving 10 bases between. Germline CDR1 is KGHSH and CDR2 is LQKENI. CDR3 sequence (DNA): TGTGCCAGCTCACCAATGGAGAGAGACACCGGGGAGCTGTTTTTT. Translation gives CASSPMERDTGELFF.

V gene TRBV9 combines with J gene TRBJ2-7; possibly TRBD1 for D (6 bases). V dropped 3 bases and J dropped 5 bases, with 18 bases sitting between them. The germline V gene encodes CDR1 SGDLS and CDR2 YYNGEE. The CDR3 covers 15 residues. CDR3 amino acids: CASSGSGTSPHEQYF. The CDR3 coding sequence is TGTGCCAGCAGCGGATCCGGGACATCTCCCCACGAGCAGTACTTC. Using reference TRBV9 and TRBJ2-7 for the parts outside the CDR3, the full variable domain is DSGVTQTPKHLITATGQRVTLRCSPRSGDLSVYWYQQSLDQGLQFLIQYYNGEERAKGNILERFSAQQFPDLHSELNLSSLELGDSALYFCASSGSGTSPHEQYFGPGTRLTVT.

The chain has TRBV13 and TRBJ2-7, with 10 bases lining up with TRBD1. CDR1 and CDR2 from the germline V gene are PRHDT and FYEKMQ (reference sequence). V lost 0 bases and J lost 2; bases outside the gene matches: 1. The CDR3 loop spans 15 amino acids. The CDR3 protein is CASSLGGQGTYEQYF. The CDR3 bases are TGTGCCAGCAGCTTAGGGGGACAGGGGACCTACGAGCAGTACTTC.

This chain's CDR3 is CASSLLDRGGSEKLFF. Written as DNA, the CDR3 is TGTGCCAGCAGTTTATTGGACCGAGGGGGCTCTGAAAAACTGTTTTTT. The chain has TRBV28 and TRBJ1-4, with 7 bases identical to TRBD1. From germline, CDR1 is MDHEN and CDR2 SYDVKM. The CDR3 is 16 amino acids. V lost 1 base, J lost 7 bases, and 9 bases stayed unmatched.

This chain uses TRBV28 with TRBJ1-5, with TRBD1 as a possible D gene (6 bases). This CDR3 comprises 12 residues. With 9 bases removed from V and 7 bases from J, the gap between germline ends came to 13 bases. Germline V gene data show CDR1 as MDHEN and CDR2 as SYDVKM. CDR3 residues: CASTGLKQPQHF. CDR3 nucleotide sequence: TGTGCCAGTACAGGGTTGAAGCAGCCCCAGCATTTT.